What follows are 30 T cell receptor beta chains derived from one specimen sequenced in a study of blood T cells in healthy people across ages. A J-beta primer mix and a sample-barcoded 5' primer were used in a second PCR of about 7 to 12 cycles. One entry per CDR3 protein, called by TCRdb with MiXCR from the 5' RACE reads. The sample carries hundreds of thousands of distinct CDR3 sequences, around 48% recorded once. The sequencing input was blood. These TCRs come from a woman aged 60-70 years in good health.

This clonotype was counted ten times or more. The chain uses TRBV20-1 and TRBJ1-6, with TRBD1 identical over 7 bases. The V segment lost 1 base and the J segment 7 bases; nucleotides outside the gene matches: 4. Germline V lookup: CDR1 DFQATT, CDR2 SNEGSKA (reference sequence). The CDR3 has 14 amino acids. The CDR3 reads CSARGTGQNSPLHF. Here the CDR3 DNA reads TGCAGTGCTAGAGGGACAGGCCAAAATTCACCCCTCCACTTT.

This clonotype appeared a few times. The chain carries TRBV18 and TRBJ2-3, with 10 bases that match TRBD2. The CDR3 length is 17 residues. In germline, CDR1 is KGHSH, CDR2 LQKENI. The J segment lost 6 bases and the V segment lost 3 bases, leaving 12 bases of the junction unmatched. The CDR3 loop reads CASSPMGLANPGDTQYF. CDR3 sequence (DNA): TGTGCCAGCTCACCCATGGGACTAGCGAACCCAGGGGATACGCAGTATTTT.

The chain has TRBV12-3 or TRBV12-4 and TRBJ1-5; 11 nucleotides align to TRBD1. This CDR3 is 13 amino acids long. V trimming: 6 bases; J trimming: 7 bases; junction bases outside the gene matches: 2. CDR3 nucleotides: TGTGCCAGCAGCAGGGACAGGGGGCAGCCCCAGCATTTT. It translates to CASSRDRGQPQHF.

With regard to this clonotype: A much larger clonotype is one base distant, so this may be a read error. The genes are TRBV5-8 and TRBJ2-7; 11 bases line up with TRBD2. In germline, CDR1 is SGHTS, CDR2 YDEGEE. CDR3 length: 18 residues. The chain's CDR3 is CVSSLALTGTSGSYEQYF. In DNA, the CDR3 is TGTGTCAGCAGCTTGGCCCTCACCGGGACTAGCGGCTCCTACGAGCAGTACTTC.

V usage is TRBV20-1 and J usage is TRBJ2-2; 10 nucleotides line up with TRBD2. This CDR3 is 15 amino acids long. The V gene's germline CDR1 is DFQATT and CDR2 SNEGSKA (reference sequence). Trimming at V came to 5 bases and at J to 0 bases, leaving 3 bases not matched to a gene. The CDR3 bases are TGCAGTGCTTCCCTAGCGGGAGCGAACACCGGGGAGCTGTTTTTT. It is translated as CSASLAGANTGELFF.

This chain links TRBV12-3 or TRBV12-4 with TRBJ1-1; 7 positions agree with TRBD1. The J segment lost 2 bases and the V segment lost 6 bases, leaving 6 bases of the junction unmatched. The CDR3 sequence is 14 residues long. The CDR3 protein is CASSGQATNTEAFF. In nucleotides, the CDR3 is TGTGCCAGCAGCGGACAGGCTACCAACACTGAAGCTTTCTTT.

This clonotype was seen more than once but under ten times. This sequence joins TRBV7-2 and TRBJ2-7; 12 bases agree with TRBD2. There are 14 residues in the CDR3. Germline assignment: CDR1 SGHTA and CDR2 FQGNSA. The junction had 7 bases not matched to a gene; V was cut back by 10 bases and J by 3 bases. DNA for the CDR3: TGTGCCACCCGTCGGACTAGCGGGAACTACGAGCAGTACTTC. This gives the protein CATRRTSGNYEQYF. The variable domain in full, completed from reference TRBV7-2 and TRBJ2-7, reads GAGVSQSPSNKVTEKGKDVELRCDPISGHTALYWYRQSLGQGLEFLIYFQGNSAPDKSGLPSDRFSAERTGGSVSTLTIQRTQQEDSAVYLCATRRTSGNYEQYFGPGTRLTVT.

This chain joins TRBV2 and TRBJ2-1, with D tentatively TRBD2 (5 bases). Germline values: CDR1 SNHLY, CDR2 FYNNEI. The CDR3 totals 13 residues. The germline V and J ends were trimmed by 10 bases and 10 bases, with 20 bases remaining between them. In DNA, the CDR3 is TGTGCCACCTCCACCTTAGCGATTGGGGAGCAGTTCTTC. It encodes CATSTLAIGEQFF.

This clonotype was seen more than once but under ten times. The genes are TRBV28 and TRBJ1-4; D is perhaps TRBD1 (6 bases). The CDR3 spans 16 residues. From germline, CDR1 is MDHEN and CDR2 SYDVKM. Trimming stripped 7 bases from V and 3 bases from J, with 18 bases between. CDR3 amino acids: CASTVSGGRANEKLFF. The DNA for the CDR3 is TGTGCCAGCACCGTATCTGGGGGGCGCGCTAATGAAAAACTGTTTTTT.

V is TRBV20-1 and J is TRBJ2-5; no firm D call. Matching the DNA end better, TRBJ2-7 makes the J call doubtful. The CDR3 contains 13 residues. Germline CDR1 and CDR2: DFQATT and SNEGSKA (reference sequence). The CDR3, as DNA: TGCAGTGCCGTGGACCTTTTGGCCTACGAGCAGTACTTC. Translating it yields CSAVDLLAYEQYF.

The rearrangement joins TRBV6-5 to TRBJ1-1, with TRBD1 as a possible D gene (5 bases). In germline, CDR1 is MNHEY, CDR2 SVGAGI. V was cut by 2 bases and J by 4 bases, with 14 bases left in between. The CDR3 length is 15 residues. CDR3 protein: CASSYVGGIVTEAFF. CDR3 sequence (DNA): TGTGCCAGCAGTTACGTTGGGGGTATCGTCACTGAAGCTTTCTTT.

The chain links TRBV20-1 to TRBJ2-3; perhaps TRBD1 as D (6 bases). Germline CDR1 is DFQATT and CDR2 is SNEGSKA (reference sequence). V dropped 0 bases and J dropped 1 base, with 14 bases sitting between them. The CDR3 runs 16 residues. CDR3 nucleotide sequence: TGCAGTGCTAGAGATTCCCTAAGACAGGGCACAGATACGCAGTATTTT. Its protein is CSARDSLRQGTDTQYF.

The gene calls are TRBV6-1 and TRBJ2-4, with D perhaps TRBD2 (5 bases). With the DNA end fitting TRBJ2-7 better, the J assignment may be wrong. Germline CDR1 and CDR2: MNHNS and SASEGT. This CDR3 spans 14 amino acids. For the CDR3, the DNA is TGTGCCAGCAGTGAACTTCGGGGAATATACGAGCAGTACTTC. It is translated as CASSELRGIYEQYF.

The table lists this clonotype with a few counts. The genes are TRBV7-2 and TRBJ2-1, with 9 bases aligning to TRBD1. From germline, CDR1 is SGHTA and CDR2 FQGNSA. The CDR3 spans 14 residues. Germline trimming cut 3 bases from V and 7 bases from J; bases unmatched to any gene: 4. The CDR3 is CASSLNRGRNEQFF. CDR3 coding DNA: TGTGCCAGCAGCTTGAACAGGGGGCGGAATGAGCAGTTCTTC. The whole variable domain, filled in from reference TRBV7-2 and TRBJ2-1, reads GAGVSQSPSNKVTEKGKDVELRCDPISGHTALYWYRQSLGQGLEFLIYFQGNSAPDKSGLPSDRFSAERTGGSVSTLTIQRTQQEDSAVYLCASSLNRGRNEQFFGPGTRLTVL.

The table lists this clonotype with a few counts. The V and J genes are TRBV12-3 or TRBV12-4 and TRBJ2-7, with D perhaps matching TRBD2 (6 bases). V lost 4 bases and J lost 5, with 6 bases in between. The CDR3 totals 11 residues. This CDR3 is CASSWGDEQYF. In DNA, the CDR3 is TGTGCCAGCAGTTGGGGGGACGAGCAGTACTTC.

The chain recombines TRBV20-1 with TRBJ1-5, with a tentative D call TRBD1 (5 bases). Looked up from germline, CDR1 is DFQATT and CDR2 is SNEGSKA (reference sequence). Trimming took 0 bases from V and 7 from J, leaving 7 bases between them. The CDR3 covers 12 residues. The CDR3 here is CSAREGGQPQHF. The CDR3 coding sequence is TGCAGTGCTAGAGAGGGGGGGCAGCCCCAGCATTTT.

This chain uses TRBV7-2 with TRBJ2-5; D perhaps matches TRBD2 (5 bases). This CDR3 contains 13 residues. The ends were cut back, 6 bases at V and 4 bases at J, with 12 bases in the middle. CDR1 is SGHTA and CDR2 is FQGNSA in the germline V gene. In nucleotides, the CDR3 is TGTGCCAGCAGTCTGGAGGTATCAGAGACCCAGTACTTC. This translates into CASSLEVSETQYF.

The chain employs TRBV6-6 and TRBJ1-3; D is unclear. CDR1 is MNHNY and CDR2 is SVGAGI in the germline V gene (reference sequence). V dropped 6 bases and J dropped 0 bases, with 15 bases sitting between them. CDR3 length equals 16 residues. This chain's CDR3 is CASSPIPGYSGNTIYF. CDR3 bases: TGTGCCAGCAGCCCCATTCCGGGATACTCTGGAAACACCATATATTTT.

At least ten counts were recorded for this clonotype. The rearrangement uses TRBV20-1 and TRBJ2-3; TRBD2 aligns across 9 bases. Germline loops: CDR1 DFQATT, CDR2 SNEGSKA (reference sequence). V trimming: 7 bases; J trimming: 4 bases; junction bases outside the gene matches: 3. The CDR3 is 12 amino acids. The CDR3 DNA reads as TGCAGTGAACTAGCGGGCTCAGATACGCAGTATTTT. Residues: CSELAGSDTQYF.

This clonotype was recorded a few times. The chain combines TRBV7-2 with TRBJ2-7; no definite D call. Trimming cost V 3 bases and J 1 base, with 10 bases left between them. The CDR3 covers 14 residues. CDR1 is SGHTA, CDR2 FQGNSA, per germline. The CDR3 region has the DNA TGTGCCAGCAGCTTGGATTATGGGTCCTACGAGCAGTACTTC. Amino acids: CASSLDYGSYEQYF.

Worth noting for this clonotype: The junction does not match germline at one end; this may be a read error. The chain is built from TRBV2 and TRBJ2-3; 7 bases are a match to TRBD1. The V gene's germline CDR1 is SNHLY and CDR2 FYNNEI. The CDR3 has 13 amino acids. This CDR3 reads CASSDRVGDTQYF. The CDR3 DNA is TGCGCCAGCAGTGACAGGGTCGGAGATACGCAGTATTTT.

The chain couples TRBV7-9 to TRBJ2-7, with 8 bases fitting TRBD1. This CDR3 is 14 amino acids long. V shed 3 bases and J 2 bases; nucleotides not matched to a gene: 3. Germline V gene data show CDR1 as SEHNR and CDR2 as FQNEAQ (reference sequence). Written as DNA, the CDR3 is TGTGCCAGCAGCTTGGACAGGGTCGCCTACGAGCAGTACTTC. It is translated as CASSLDRVAYEQYF.

In this sample, this clonotype turned up a few times. This chain uses TRBV7-2 with TRBJ2-7; D is uncertain. Germline V gives CDR1 SGHTA, CDR2 FQGNSA. The germline V and J ends were trimmed by 0 bases and 0 bases, with 9 bases remaining between them. The CDR3 is 15 residues long. This chain's CDR3 is CASSLARTTSYEQYF. CDR3 sequence (DNA): TGTGCCAGCAGCTTAGCCAGGACCACCTCCTACGAGCAGTACTTC.

This clonotype was seen a few times. V and J are TRBV20-1 and TRBJ2-3; a possible D gene is TRBD2 (6 bases). The CDR3 sequence is 15 residues long. Trimming removed 2 bases from V and 5 bases from J, with 17 bases in between. Germline assignment: CDR1 DFQATT and CDR2 SNEGSKA (reference sequence). The CDR3 reads CSARQTSKPIDTQYF. CDR3 sequence (DNA): TGCAGTGCTAGACAGACTAGTAAGCCTATAGATACGCAGTATTTT.

V and J are TRBV9 and TRBJ2-3; D assignment may be TRBD1 or TRBD2 (6 bases each). Germline CDR1 SGDLS, CDR2 YYNGEE. The CDR3 runs 14 residues. Trimming left V 0 bases short and J 8 bases short, with 13 bases between. This chain's CDR3 is CASSVGGDTGTQYF. Here the CDR3 DNA reads TGTGCCAGCAGCGTAGGGGGGGACACGGGTACGCAGTATTTT. The complete variable domain, with remaining parts taken from reference TRBV9 and TRBJ2-3, reads DSGVTQTPKHLITATGQRVTLRCSPRSGDLSVYWYQQSLDQGLQFLIQYYNGEERAKGNILERFSAQQFPDLHSELNLSSLELGDSALYFCASSVGGDTGTQYFGPGTRLTVL.

The chain carries TRBV7-2 and TRBJ2-5; D remains ambiguous. This CDR3 has 15 amino acids. Germline CDR1 and CDR2: SGHTA and FQGNSA. Between the trimmed V and J ends, which lost 5 bases and 5 bases, there was a span of 18 bases. In nucleotides, the CDR3 is TGTGCCAGCAGCCCCTTTCTATCAAGGCGGGAGACCCAGTACTTC. Translating it yields CASSPFLSRRETQYF.

The rearrangement links TRBV9 to TRBJ2-1; 9 nucleotides match TRBD2. The trim removed 3 bases at V and 2 bases at J, leaving 6 bases unmatched. This CDR3 has 16 residues. Germline values: CDR1 SGDLS, CDR2 YYNGEE. Written as DNA, the CDR3 is TGTGCCAGCAGCGGATTAGCGGGAGTGACCTACAATGAGCAGTTCTTC. It codes for CASSGLAGVTYNEQFF.

V is TRBV6-2 or TRBV6-3 and J is TRBJ2-3; TRBD2 agrees at 8 bases. Trimming cost V 6 bases and J 8 bases; bases outside gene matches: 16. The CDR3 extends over 16 amino acids. Germline loops: CDR1 MNHEY, CDR2 SVGEGT. The CDR3 sequence: CASRKRPAGVRATQYF. The CDR3 DNA reads as TGTGCCAGCAGAAAGCGACCAGCGGGAGTCCGGGCTACGCAGTATTTT.

V gene TRBV2 combines with J gene TRBJ1-4; 7 bases align to TRBD1. This CDR3 contains 13 residues. V shed 7 bases, J shed 8 bases, and the junction held 7 bases outside the gene matches. Germline values: CDR1 SNHLY, CDR2 FYNNEI. CDR3 amino acids: CASNRQGREKLFF. CDR3 sequence (DNA): TGTGCCAGCAACCGACAGGGTAGAGAAAAACTGTTTTTT.

This clonotype has a handful of counts. The chain recombines TRBV7-3 with TRBJ1-2; tentatively, D is TRBD1 (5 bases). The CDR3 sequence is 16 residues long. Germline lookup yields CDR1 SGHTA and CDR2 FQGTGA. Between the trimmed V and J ends, which lost 0 bases and 5 bases, there was a span of 16 bases. The CDR3 region is CASSLTEGPLPYGYTF. The CDR3, as DNA: TGTGCCAGCAGCTTAACCGAGGGGCCCCTTCCATATGGCTACACCTTC.